This T cell receptor (beta chain) came from a study of shared clonotypes between healthy human individuals. Using immunoSEQ multiplex PCR, the repertoire was profiled, and TCRdb retains in-frame clones only, with some absent. This sample has about 1 million clones; around 74% occur once, and the top ten carry less than 1.5%. V was clipped by 5 bases and J by 5 bases; unmatched bases: 14. The CDR3 has 17 residues. Germline lookup yields CDR1 SGHTA and CDR2 FQGNSA. This receptor was identified in a man aged 18-30 years in good health. Sample: memory CD4+ T cells sorted from blood. Stated subset: CD45RA-negative fraction. The chain has TRBV7-2 and TRBJ2-2; 7 bases match TRBD2. This CDR3 is CASSPTRLAFQTGELFF. The CDR3 nucleotides read TGTGCCAGCAGCCCAACCCGACTAGCTTTTCAAACCGGGGAGCTGTTTTTT.